This T cell receptor beta chain was profiled in a study of neoadjuvant nivolumab and ipilimumab in lung cancer. TCRdb's copy holds only in-frame clones and misses some; the assay was immunoSEQ multiplex PCR. The sample has tens of thousands of clones; nearly 85% are singletons. Study findings and constraints: Higher pretherapy blood TCR richness went with higher resected-tumor richness. Only a small number of samples underwent TCR sequencing.

Of note for this clone: Its antigen is currently unknown.

The sample here was tumor tissue, taken after neoadjuvant nivolumab, alone or with ipilimumab, at or shortly before surgery. This clonotype was obtained from an adult with non-small cell lung cancer.

The CDR3 DNA sequence: TGTGCCAGCAGCCCGATCATGGGCAATCAGCCCCAGCATTTT. This sequence encodes CASSPIMGNQPQHF. V is TRBV6-6 and J is TRBJ1-5; D not certain. The CDR3 is made up of 14 amino acids. Germline assignment: CDR1 MNHNY and CDR2 SVGAGI (reference sequence). V was cut by 6 bases and J by 2 bases, with 11 bases left in between.